Presented here are 9 T cell receptor beta chains from one specimen sequenced in a study of blood T cell repertoires in COVID-19. The method was immunoSEQ multiplex PCR; TCRdb's version includes in-frame clones alone and lacks a portion of them. The sample lists about 210,000 clones, just over 90% occurring once. Sequenced sample: peripheral blood. Receptors were obtained from a man aged 25 to 40 with acute or convalescent COVID-19.

This rearrangement joins TRBV27 to TRBJ1-1, with D possibly being TRBD1 (5 bases). From germline, CDR1 is MNHEY and CDR2 SMNVEV (reference sequence). Trimming stripped 2 bases from V and 2 bases from J, with 18 bases between. The CDR3 is made up of 17 amino acids. DNA of the CDR3: TGTGCCAGCAGTTTACATCCTTATTCCGGGGGTAACACTGAAGCTTTCTTT. Its protein product is CASSLHPYSGGNTEAFF.

The J gene is TRBJ1-5, the V gene TRBV28, with 7 bases aligning to TRBD1. Per germline, CDR1 MDHEN and CDR2 SYDVKM. The CDR3 spans 16 residues. V gave up 2 bases and J gave up 2 bases; unmatched junction bases: 6. CDR3 sequence reads: CASSLRLDRGNQPQHF. Here the CDR3 DNA reads TGTGCCAGCAGTTTACGGTTAGACAGGGGCAATCAGCCCCAGCATTTT.

This clone was recorded at least ten times. The V gene is TRBV19, the J gene TRBJ1-1; D remains ambiguous. In germline, CDR1 is LNHDA, CDR2 SQIVND (reference sequence). This CDR3 region has 20 residues. V dropped 1 base and J dropped 4 bases, with 28 bases sitting between them. The CDR3 DNA reads as TGTGCCAGTAGTATAGGCCCTCTGAGGGCACCCCGCGGTAGAAGCACTGAAGCTTTCTTT. It specifies CASSIGPLRAPRGRSTEAFF. The variable domain in full, completed from reference TRBV19 and TRBJ1-1, reads DGGITQSPKYLFRKEGQNVTLSCEQNLNHDAMYWYRQDPGQGLRLIYYSQIVNDFQKGDIAEGYSVSREKKESFPLTVTSAQKNPTAFYLCASSIGPLRAPRGRSTEAFFGQGTRLTVV.

This chain links TRBV12-3 or TRBV12-4 with TRBJ2-1; 8 bases fit TRBD1. J lost 4 bases, V lost 7 bases, and 3 bases had no gene match. The CDR3 contains 13 residues. As DNA, the CDR3 is TGTGCCAGCACCACAGGGGGTTACAATGAGCAGTTCTTC. This translates into CASTTGGYNEQFF.

This rearrangement joins TRBV7-8 to TRBJ1-1, with TRBD1 matching 7 bases. V was pared by 5 bases and J by 7 bases, with 16 bases of the junction left unmatched. Germline V gene sequence: CDR1 SGHVS, CDR2 FQNEAQ. This CDR3 comprises 16 residues. The CDR3: CASSLKNYRQGVEAFF. The CDR3 coding sequence is TGTGCCAGCAGCCTTAAAAATTATAGACAGGGAGTTGAAGCTTTCTTT.

The rearrangement uses TRBV5-4 and TRBJ1-2, with 7 nucleotides matching TRBD1. The CDR3 has 15 amino acids. V lost 2 bases and J lost 9; bases outside the gene matches: 13. CDR1 is SGHNT and CDR2 is YYREEE in the germline V gene (reference sequence). The CDR3 DNA reads TGTGCCAGCAGCTTACTCCGGGACAGCAACGTGCGCTACACCTTC. Protein sequence: CASSLLRDSNVRYTF.

The chain joins TRBV5-4 to TRBJ2-7, with D unresolved. The V gene lost 0 bases and the J gene lost 2 bases, with 3 bases spanning the gap. This CDR3 contains 12 residues. Germline V lookup: CDR1 SGHNT, CDR2 YYREEE (reference sequence). The chain's CDR3 is CASSLDTYEQYF. CDR3 bases: TGTGCCAGCAGCTTGGATACCTACGAGCAGTACTTC.

This clone occurred once. The V gene is TRBV6-1, the J gene TRBJ2-1; the match to TRBD1 covers 11 bases. With V trimmed by 3 bases and J by 11 bases, 21 bases remained unmatched. CDR3 length: 19 residues. CDR1 is MNHNS, CDR2 SASEGT, per germline. This CDR3 reads CASSDLRTGGFVGISKQFF. The CDR3 DNA follows: TGTGCCAGCAGTGACTTACGGACAGGGGGCTTCGTCGGGATATCCAAGCAGTTCTTC.

V and J are TRBV5-8 and TRBJ2-5, with D perhaps matching TRBD1 (6 bases). The CDR3 loop spans 14 amino acids. Trimming removed 5 bases at V and 4 bases at J, with 15 bases between. Germline CDR1 reads SGHTS; CDR2 reads YDEGEE. The CDR3 loop reads CASREQGRTETQYF. The CDR3 nucleotides read TGTGCCAGCAGAGAGCAGGGGCGAACAGAGACCCAGTACTTC. The whole variable domain, remainder taken from reference TRBV5-8 and TRBJ2-5, is EAGVTQSPTHLIKTRGQQATLRCSPISGHTSVYWYQQALGLGLQFLLWYDEGEERNRGNFPPRFSGRQFPNYSSELNVNALELEDSALYLCASREQGRTETQYFGPGTRLLVL.